These 31 T cell receptor beta chains originate from one sample sequenced in a study of T-cell memory formation after mild COVID-19. TCRdb redid the calling of the 5' RACE reads with MiXCR, one entry per CDR3 protein. Of around 400,000 distinct CDR3 sequences listed, more than 20% are singletons. Sample: PBMCs or a T cell subset sorted from them (not recorded which). The receptors come from an adult woman who had mild COVID-19 (a few samples of this study predate the infection). Cell type and time point are not known.

This clonotype was seen a few times. This chain connects TRBV7-9 to TRBJ2-7; no reliable D call. V lost 3 bases and J lost 6, with 9 bases in between. The CDR3 spans 12 residues. Per the germline V gene, CDR1 is SEHNR and CDR2 is FQNEAQ (reference sequence). CDR3 amino acids: CASSFFNLEQYF. For the CDR3, the DNA is TGTGCCAGCAGCTTCTTTAACCTCGAGCAGTACTTC.

The V call is TRBV6-5, the J call TRBJ2-2, with 7 positions matching TRBD1. The CDR3 is 17 amino acids. V trimming: 8 bases; J trimming: 5 bases; junction bases outside the gene matches: 17. Germline-derived CDR1 and CDR2 are MNHEY and SVGAGI. The CDR3 sequence is CASVGPRGSRRTGELFF. The CDR3 DNA reads as TGTGCCAGCGTCGGACCCAGGGGGTCGAGAAGGACCGGGGAGCTGTTTTTT.

As DNA, the CDR3 is TGTGCCAGCAGTCTCGACAGGGGAGGGAATGGCTACACCTTC. Translation gives CASSLDRGGNGYTF. The rearrangement uses TRBV11-2 and TRBJ1-2, with 8 bases that match TRBD1. The V and J ends lost 6 bases and 6 bases, in that order; junction bases with no gene match: 9. Germline loops: CDR1 SGHAT, CDR2 FQNNGV. The CDR3 consists of 14 residues.

This clonotype was counted only a few times. The rearrangement links TRBV20-1 to TRBJ2-7, with D possibly being TRBD1 (7 bases). Germline V lookup: CDR1 DFQATT, CDR2 SNEGSKA (reference sequence). CDR3 length: 12 residues. Trimming removed 6 bases at V and 7 bases at J, with 16 bases between. The CDR3 loop is CSALLTGREQYF. CDR3 sequence (DNA): TGCAGTGCCCTACTGACAGGGAGGGAGCAGTACTTC.

This clonotype was counted between two and nine times. DNA for the CDR3: TGTGCCAGCTCACCACCGGTATGGGAGGATCCGAACACCGGGGAGCTGTTTTTT. Translation: CASSPPVWEDPNTGELFF. The genes are TRBV18 and TRBJ2-2, with D possibly TRBD2 on 6 matching bases. Germline lookup yields CDR1 KGHSH and CDR2 LQKENI. This CDR3 spans 18 amino acids. Trimming took 0 bases from V and 0 from J, leaving 14 bases between them.

Only a few counts were recorded for this clonotype. The J gene is TRBJ2-1, the V gene TRBV7-9, with TRBD2 matching 7 bases. The length of the CDR3 is 16 residues. Germline V gene lookup returns CDR1 SEHNR and CDR2 FQNEAQ (reference sequence). The V segment lost 1 base and the J segment 2 bases; nucleotides outside the gene matches: 5. The CDR3 sequence: CASSLGALAAYNEQFF. The CDR3 bases are TGTGCCAGCAGCTTAGGGGCGCTAGCGGCCTACAATGAGCAGTTCTTC. Drawing the rest from reference TRBV7-9 and TRBJ2-1, the complete variable domain is DTGVSQNPRHKITKRGQNVTFRCDPISEHNRLYWYRQTLGQGPEFLTYFQNEAQLEKSRLLSDRFSAERPKGSFSTLEIQRTEQGDSAMYLCASSLGALAAYNEQFFGPGTRLTVL.

The chain employs TRBV18 and TRBJ1-1; D perhaps matches TRBD1 (5 bases). This CDR3 contains 13 residues. V was pared by 3 bases and J by 3 bases, with 8 bases between. Germline assignment: CDR1 KGHSH and CDR2 LQKENI. CDR3 region: CASSPRDYTEAFF. CDR3 nucleotides: TGTGCCAGCTCACCGCGGGACTACACTGAAGCTTTCTTT.

This sequence joins TRBV24-1 and TRBJ2-4, with TRBD1 identical over 8 bases. V was clipped by 3 bases and J by 8 bases; unmatched bases: 8. This CDR3 has 15 residues. Germline-derived CDR1 and CDR2 are KGHDR and SFDVKD. CDR3: CATSDIQGDRDIQYF. The CDR3 nucleotides read TGTGCCACCAGTGATATACAGGGGGATAGGGACATTCAGTACTTC.

This clonotype has only a few counts. The V and J genes are TRBV24-1 and TRBJ2-7, with TRBD2 matching 12 bases. The CDR3 runs to 15 residues. CDR1 and CDR2 from the germline V gene are KGHDR and SFDVKD. After removal of 4 bases from V and 7 bases from J, the junction contained 7 bases not matched to a gene. The CDR3 nucleotides are TGTGCCACCAGTGAGCGACTAGCGGGAGCAGGAGAGCAGTACTTC. Translation: CATSERLAGAGEQYF.

The table lists this clonotype with a few counts. The chain uses TRBV7-9 and TRBJ1-1; 9 bases match TRBD1. V lost 3 bases, J lost 3 bases, and 11 bases stayed unmatched. The CDR3 extends over 17 amino acids. Germline-derived CDR1 and CDR2 are SEHNR and FQNEAQ (reference sequence). The CDR3 reads CASSFGTGSIMDTEAFF. CDR3 sequence (DNA): TGTGCCAGCAGCTTCGGGACAGGGAGTATTATGGACACTGAAGCTTTCTTT.

This clonotype appeared a few times. The chain couples TRBV7-2 to TRBJ1-2; TRBD1 is a possible D gene (6 bases). The CDR3 runs 15 residues. V was trimmed by 3 bases and J by 5 bases, leaving 16 bases between them. Germline V gene lookup returns CDR1 SGHTA and CDR2 FQGNSA. The CDR3 bases are TGTGCCAGCAGCTTCGGCTCCGGGACACAATATGGCTACACCTTC. It encodes CASSFGSGTQYGYTF.

This clonotype occurred a few times. This chain joins TRBV18 and TRBJ2-5; D unclear. The V end was cut by 2 bases, the J end by 1 base, with 8 bases between. The CDR3 contains 14 residues. Germline V gene lookup returns CDR1 KGHSH and CDR2 LQKENI. The chain's CDR3 is CASSPYDPQETQYF. The CDR3 nucleotides read TGTGCCAGCTCACCATACGATCCCCAAGAGACCCAGTACTTC.

This clonotype has just a few counts. V is TRBV7-8 and J is TRBJ1-1; 8 bases line up with TRBD1. The CDR3 has 15 amino acids. With V trimmed by 5 bases and J by 1 base, 6 bases remained unmatched. The germline V gene has CDR1 SGHVS and CDR2 FQNEAQ. CDR3 nucleotides: TGTGCCAGCAGCGCGACAGGGGCTTCGAACACTGAAGCTTTCTTT. Amino acid sequence: CASSATGASNTEAFF.

The chain is built from TRBV7-2 and TRBJ1-1; TRBD1 is a possible D gene (5 bases). V dropped 1 base and J dropped 8 bases, with 17 bases sitting between them. The CDR3 spans 15 residues. Germline-derived CDR1 and CDR2 are SGHTA and FQGNSA. CDR3 protein: CASSLGALGAREAFF. The DNA for the CDR3 is TGTGCCAGCAGCTTAGGCGCGTTAGGGGCCCGCGAAGCTTTCTTT.

The rearrangement uses TRBV12-3 or TRBV12-4 and TRBJ1-3, with 8 bases aligning to TRBD1. The CDR3 spans 14 residues. The trim removed 6 bases at V and 3 bases at J, leaving 4 bases unmatched. CDR3: CASSRGQVGNTIYF. Here the CDR3 DNA reads TGTGCCAGCAGCCGGGGACAGGTTGGAAACACCATATATTTT.

This clonotype was picked up a small number of times. The genes are TRBV12-3 or TRBV12-4 and TRBJ2-4; D is possibly TRBD2 (5 bases). This CDR3 contains 13 residues. The V end lost 7 bases, the J end lost 7 bases, and 14 bases lay between the germline ends. CDR3 bases: TGTGCCAGCACCTCAGCGGCAGCTAACATTCAGTACTTC. Translated: CASTSAAANIQYF.

This clonotype turned up a few times. The genes are TRBV19 and TRBJ1-5; D is perhaps TRBD1 (6 bases). The CDR3 is 18 residues long. The V end was cut by 1 base, the J end by 2 bases, with 18 bases between. From germline, CDR1 is LNHDA and CDR2 SQIVND (reference sequence). The DNA for the CDR3 is TGTGCCAGTAGTATAGGCAGGGGAGTCTTAGATGGCAATCAGCCCCAGCATTTT. Protein sequence: CASSIGRGVLDGNQPQHF.

The chain carries TRBV5-1 and TRBJ2-6; possibly TRBD2 for D (5 bases). The CDR3 runs to 14 residues. The germline V gene encodes CDR1 SGHRS and CDR2 YFSETQ. V lost 0 bases and J lost 6, with 7 bases in between. The CDR3 spells CASSLGTVANVLTF. In DNA form, the CDR3 reads TGCGCCAGCAGCTTGGGGACTGTGGCCAACGTCCTGACTTTC.

The chain is built from TRBV27 and TRBJ1-2; TRBD1 matches at 9 bases. Losses at the gene ends were 10 bases for V and 4 bases for J; bases not matched to a gene: 13. CDR1 and CDR2 (germline): MNHEY, SMNVEV (reference sequence). CDR3 length: 15 amino acids. The CDR3 protein is CATQMGQGSGYGYTF. The CDR3 DNA reads TGTGCCACCCAGATGGGACAGGGATCCGGCTATGGCTACACCTTC.

This clonotype was picked up a small number of times. This chain joins TRBV5-5 and TRBJ1-1; 11 nucleotides align to TRBD1. Germline values: CDR1 SGHKS, CDR2 YYEKEE (reference sequence). V was pared by 2 bases and J by 4 bases, with 4 bases of the junction left unmatched. CDR3 size: 15 residues. The CDR3 DNA sequence: TGTGCCAGCAGCTTCCGGGACAGGGGGATCACTGAAGCTTTCTTT. It yields the protein CASSFRDRGITEAFF.

The genes are TRBV9 and TRBJ2-5; D is ambiguous. Per germline, CDR1 SGDLS and CDR2 YYNGEE. This CDR3 is built from 12 residues. Trimming cost V 7 bases and J 7 bases, with 14 bases left between them. The DNA of the CDR3 is TGTGCCAGCGGACCTCGATCCGGGACCCAGTACTTC. Residues: CASGPRSGTQYF.

This clonotype was counted only a few times. One end of the junction varies from germline; a read error may be responsible. This chain uses TRBV7-7 with TRBJ2-1, with 7 bases matching TRBD2. The germline CDR1 and CDR2 sequences are SSHAT and FNYEAQ (reference sequence). The CDR3 is 16 amino acids. CDR3 residues: CASSPRTRGLIDEQFF. The CDR3 coding sequence is TGTGCTAGCAGCCCGAGGACTAGAGGTTTGATCGATGAGCAGTTCTTC.

The chain uses TRBV6-1 and TRBJ2-7; a possible D gene is TRBD2 (5 bases). This CDR3 is built from 12 residues. The germline gives CDR1 MNHNS, CDR2 SASEGT. V lost 5 bases, J lost 7 bases, and 12 bases lay in between. In DNA form, the CDR3 reads TGTGCCAGCAGTCTATCCCCGGGGGAGCAGTACTTC. Translating gives CASSLSPGEQYF.

This clonotype was observed a few times. The V gene is TRBV6-5, the J gene TRBJ2-5, with a weak D call TRBD1 (5 bases). The CDR3 runs to 14 residues. Germline V gives CDR1 MNHEY, CDR2 SVGAGI. Trimming took off 0 bases at V and 6 bases at J, with 11 bases between the two ends. This CDR3 reads CASSYSSGKKTQYF. The CDR3 region has the DNA TGTGCCAGCAGTTACTCGTCAGGGAAGAAGACCCAGTACTTC.

This clonotype was picked up a small number of times. The chain has TRBV5-1 and TRBJ1-5, with D possibly TRBD1 on 6 matching bases. The V end was cut by 4 bases, the J end by 7 bases, with 15 bases between. Germline V gene sequence: CDR1 SGHRS, CDR2 YFSETQ. This CDR3 has 14 residues. This CDR3 reads CASSLGQYGQPQHF. The DNA for the CDR3 is TGCGCCAGCAGCCTTGGACAGTACGGCCAGCCCCAGCATTTT.

V and J are TRBV2 and TRBJ1-2; 9 bases agree with TRBD1. The CDR3 runs to 16 residues. CDR1 and CDR2 from the germline V gene are SNHLY and FYNNEI. Losses at the gene ends were 7 bases for V and 3 bases for J; bases not matched to a gene: 12. The chain's CDR3 is CASTSTGGSVDYGYTF. The CDR3 coding sequence is TGTGCCAGCACTTCGACAGGGGGATCCGTGGACTATGGCTACACCTTC.

V and J are TRBV2 and TRBJ2-1; D ambiguous. V was cut by 5 bases and J by 2 bases, with 13 bases left in between. The CDR3 runs to 15 residues. Germline CDR1 and CDR2: SNHLY and FYNNEI. DNA of the CDR3: TGTGCCAGCAGTTATGACCGGCAACCCTACAATGAGCAGTTCTTC. This gives the protein CASSYDRQPYNEQFF.

This clonotype was observed a few times. The rearrangement joins TRBV7-9 to TRBJ2-7; D uncertain. Germline V CDR1 and CDR2: SEHNR, FQNEAQ (reference sequence). This CDR3 spans 14 amino acids. V was pared by 5 bases and J by 4 bases, with 15 bases between. The CDR3 DNA reads TGTGCCAGCAGCGCCCCTCAAAACGGTTACGAGCAGTACTTC. Amino acid sequence: CASSAPQNGYEQYF. Filled out from reference TRBV7-9 and TRBJ2-7, the complete variable domain reads DTGVSQNPRHKITKRGQNVTFRCDPISEHNRLYWYRQTLGQGPEFLTYFQNEAQLEKSRLLSDRFSAERPKGSFSTLEIQRTEQGDSAMYLCASSAPQNGYEQYFGPGTRLTVT.

The chain has TRBV7-2 and TRBJ2-3; maybe TRBD2 (6 bases). Trimming left V 5 bases short and J 3 bases short, with 12 bases between. Germline loops: CDR1 SGHTA, CDR2 FQGNSA. CDR3 length equals 14 residues. CDR3 loop: CASSPGGVTDTQYF. The CDR3 region has the DNA TGTGCCAGCAGCCCGGGCGGGGTGACAGATACGCAGTATTTT.

The rearrangement uses TRBV7-2 and TRBJ2-1; no firm D call. There are 14 residues in the CDR3. The V end was cut by 3 bases, the J end by 4 bases, with 10 bases between. Germline lookup yields CDR1 SGHTA and CDR2 FQGNSA. CDR3 sequence: CASSFLSDYNEQFF. The CDR3 bases are TGTGCCAGCAGCTTTCTTTCAGATTACAATGAGCAGTTCTTC.

The chain is built from TRBV7-2 and TRBJ2-5, with 7 bases lining up with TRBD1. CDR1 and CDR2 from the germline V gene are SGHTA and FQGNSA. The V gene end was trimmed by 2 bases and the J gene end by 7 bases; junction bases not matched to a gene: 10. The CDR3 consists of 15 residues. The chain's CDR3 is CASSLPGQLPWTQYF. The CDR3 DNA is TGTGCCAGCAGCTTACCGGGACAGCTTCCCTGGACCCAGTACTTC.